The rows below give T cell receptor beta chains drawn from one sample of a study of graft-versus-host responses after intestinal transplantation. The assay was immunoSEQ multiplex PCR, and TCRdb's table has in-frame clones only and misses some. This sample has around 97,000 clones; roughly 93% occur once, and the top ten carry approximately 1.2%. These receptors have no known antigen. Here the sequenced sample was unstimulated CD8+ T cells sorted from spleen or lymph node cells, taken before intestinal transplant. All receptors derive from a human donor who received an intestinal transplant. Each CDR3 is given without its conserved first and last residue. D genes are given only for firm matches.

V	J	D	CDR3
TRBV4-1	TRBJ1-4	-	ASSQEPGSGEKLF
TRBV27	TRBJ1-1	-	ASSLAGATEAF
TRBV5-6	TRBJ1-1	TRBD1	ASSLQGAKTEAF
TRBV7-9	TRBJ2-2	TRBD2	ASSPPGGNTGELF
TRBV4-1	TRBJ2-7	TRBD1	ASSQLTGTGTYEQY
TRBV11-2	TRBJ2-4	-	ASSLIIGTGIQY
TRBV9	TRBJ2-7	-	ASSVGRWDPGLNEQY
TRBV7-2	TRBJ2-7	TRBD1	ASSLEYRGPYEQY
TRBV6-5	TRBJ2-3	-	ASSYSGTDTQY
TRBV6-1	TRBJ2-7	TRBD1	ASSGTGGSYEQY
TRBV12-2	TRBJ2-5	-	ASRLVQRGGTSGQETQY
TRBV2	TRBJ2-2	-	ASSPYTNTGELF
TRBV11-2	TRBJ1-1	-	ASSPPGADGTEAF
TRBV6-1	TRBJ2-3	TRBD1	ANRQGTDTQY
TRBV4-1	TRBJ1-1	-	ASSHPLINTEAF
TRBV14	TRBJ1-1	-	ASSQGLGANTEAF
TRBV5-6	TRBJ2-2	TRBD1	ASSVGQGTGELF
TRBV27	TRBJ1-5	TRBD1	ASSTGAPSNQPQH
TRBV11-3	TRBJ2-7	-	ASSLGSSEQY
TRBV6-4	TRBJ2-5	-	ASSDAGQSRGETQY
TRBV2	TRBJ2-7	TRBD1	ATGTDSDYEQY
TRBV28	TRBJ2-1	-	ASSLYGNEQF
TRBV4-1	TRBJ1-5	-	ASSQVGWSGDQPQH
TRBV4-1	TRBJ1-2	-	ASSQPIFADGYT
TRBV10-3	-	-	AISESNYEQY
TRBV1	TRBJ2-2	-	TSSQVDSGLADTGELF
TRBV7-9	TRBJ1-2	-	ASSLETAYYGYT
TRBV4-1	TRBJ1-1	-	ASSDGGGMTEAF
TRBV6-5	TRBJ1-1	TRBD1	ASSSPGQINTEAF
TRBV25-1	TRBJ1-4	TRBD1	ASSRGTGAEKLF
TRBV13	TRBJ2-2	-	ASSLEFQTGELF
TRBV4-1	TRBJ2-2	-	ASSQKNTGNTGELF
TRBV7-9	TRBJ2-5	-	ASSGTPHAETQY
TRBV19	TRBJ2-7	TRBD2	ASSISSGVIYEQY
TRBV6-1	TRBJ1-1	TRBD1	ASRKDRGGTEAF
TRBV12-5	TRBJ1-1	-	ASGFTPPGNNTEAF
TRBV7-8	TRBJ2-1	TRBD1	ASSLEARQGASYNEQF
TRBV4-1	TRBJ2-7	-	ASSQSGVSYEQY
TRBV6-1	TRBJ2-7	-	ASSEFGASYEQY
TRBV19	TRBJ1-5	-	ASDQSTVYSNQPQH
TRBV19	TRBJ1-5	-	ASSIARGQPQH
TRBV19	TRBJ1-4	-	ASSIGGTNEKLF
TRBV15	TRBJ1-5	-	ATSRVLPGGGGPQH
TRBV30	TRBJ1-5	TRBD1	AWSASGQGNQPQH
TRBV15	TRBJ1-1	-	ATSRDRGSEAF
TRBV19	TRBJ2-1	TRBD1	ASSTTGGNEQF
TRBV6-6	TRBJ1-2	-	ASTWTAEGYGYT
TRBV15	TRBJ2-1	TRBD2	ATQSSGGGNEQF
TRBV7-9	TRBJ2-1	TRBD2	ASSPGLAGGPSYNEQF
TRBV10-2	TRBJ2-3	-	ASEDQGPDTQY
TRBV11-3	TRBJ2-2	TRBD1	ASSHGTGGFKGELF